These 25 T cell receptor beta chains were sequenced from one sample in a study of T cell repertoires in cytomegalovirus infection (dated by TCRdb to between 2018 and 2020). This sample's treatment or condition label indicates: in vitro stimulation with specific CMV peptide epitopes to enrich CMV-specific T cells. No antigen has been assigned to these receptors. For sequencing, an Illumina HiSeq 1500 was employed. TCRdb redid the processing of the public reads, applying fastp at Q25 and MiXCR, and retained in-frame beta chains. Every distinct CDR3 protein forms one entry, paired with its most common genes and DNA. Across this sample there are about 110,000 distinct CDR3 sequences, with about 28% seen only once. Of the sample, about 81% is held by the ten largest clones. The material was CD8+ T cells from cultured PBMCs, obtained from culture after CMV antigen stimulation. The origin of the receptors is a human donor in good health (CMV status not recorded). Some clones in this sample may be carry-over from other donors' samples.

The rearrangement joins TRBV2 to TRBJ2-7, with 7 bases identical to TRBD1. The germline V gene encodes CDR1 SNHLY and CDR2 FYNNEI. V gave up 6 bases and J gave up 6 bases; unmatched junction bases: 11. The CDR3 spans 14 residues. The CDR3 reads CASRQGRISPEQYF. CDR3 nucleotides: TGTGCCAGCAGACAGGGGAGAATCTCCCCCGAGCAGTACTTC.

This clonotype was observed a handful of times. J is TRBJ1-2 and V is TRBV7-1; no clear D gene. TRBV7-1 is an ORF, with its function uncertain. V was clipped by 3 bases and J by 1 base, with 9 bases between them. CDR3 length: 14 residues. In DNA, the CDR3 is TGTGCCAGCAGCTCCGGACCGAGTAACTATGGCTACACCTTC. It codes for CASSSGPSNYGYTF.

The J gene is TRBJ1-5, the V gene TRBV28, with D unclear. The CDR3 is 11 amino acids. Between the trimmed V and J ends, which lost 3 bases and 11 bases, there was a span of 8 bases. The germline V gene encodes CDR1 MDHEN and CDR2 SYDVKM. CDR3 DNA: TGTGCCAGCAGTTTCCCCGAAGCCCAGCATTTT. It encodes CASSFPEAQHF.

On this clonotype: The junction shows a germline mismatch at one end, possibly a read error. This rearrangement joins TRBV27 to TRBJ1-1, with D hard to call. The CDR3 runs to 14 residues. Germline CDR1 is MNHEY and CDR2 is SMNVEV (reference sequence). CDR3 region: CASRLSTVGTEAFF. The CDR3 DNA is TGTGCCAGCAGATTATCAACAGTGGGCACTGAAGCTTTCTTT.

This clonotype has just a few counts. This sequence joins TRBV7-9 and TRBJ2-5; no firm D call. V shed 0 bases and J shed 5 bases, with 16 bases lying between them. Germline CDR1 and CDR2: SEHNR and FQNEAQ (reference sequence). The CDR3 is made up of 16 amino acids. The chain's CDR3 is CASSLAPPVPEETQYF. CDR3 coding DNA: TGTGCCAGCAGCTTAGCCCCCCCGGTACCAGAGGAGACCCAGTACTTC.

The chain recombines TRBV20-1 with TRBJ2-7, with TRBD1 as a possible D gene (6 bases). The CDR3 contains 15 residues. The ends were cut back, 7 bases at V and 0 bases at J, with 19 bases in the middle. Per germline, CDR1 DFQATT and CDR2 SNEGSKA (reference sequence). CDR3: CSVRDIRGSSYEQYF. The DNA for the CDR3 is TGCAGTGTTAGGGACATCAGGGGAAGCTCCTACGAGCAGTACTTC.

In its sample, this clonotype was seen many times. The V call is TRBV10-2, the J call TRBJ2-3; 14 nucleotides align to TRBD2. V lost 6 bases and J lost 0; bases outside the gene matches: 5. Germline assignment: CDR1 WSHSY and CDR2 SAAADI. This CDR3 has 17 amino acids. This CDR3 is CASSGLAGGTSTDTQYF. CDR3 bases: TGCGCCAGCAGCGGACTAGCGGGGGGCACTAGCACAGATACGCAGTATTTT.

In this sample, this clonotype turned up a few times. The CDR3: CASRGQPSGTGELFF. In nucleotides, the CDR3 is TGTGCCAGCAGGGGACAGCCGTCGGGCACCGGGGAGCTGTTTTTT. This rearrangement joins TRBV2 to TRBJ2-2; 7 bases align to TRBD1. The V and J ends lost 6 bases and 4 bases, in that order; junction bases with no gene match: 8. CDR1 is SNHLY, CDR2 FYNNEI, per germline. CDR3 length equals 15 residues.

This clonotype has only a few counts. The CDR3 nucleotides are TGTGCCAGCAGCGACGATCCGGGACACCGAGGGGGAAACACCATATATTTT. This encodes CASSDDPGHRGGNTIYF. The V gene is TRBV9, the J gene TRBJ1-3; possible D gene TRBD1, 6 bases. The V gene lost 3 bases and the J gene lost 4 bases, with 20 bases spanning the gap. The CDR3 consists of 17 residues. Looked up from germline, CDR1 is SGDLS and CDR2 is YYNGEE.

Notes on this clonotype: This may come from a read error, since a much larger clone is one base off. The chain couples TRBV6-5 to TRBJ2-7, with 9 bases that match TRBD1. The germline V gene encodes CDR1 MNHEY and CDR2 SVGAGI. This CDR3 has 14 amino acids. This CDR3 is CTSSSNRGLYEQYF. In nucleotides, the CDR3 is TGTACCAGCAGCTCCAACAGGGGGCTGTACGAGCAGTACTTC.

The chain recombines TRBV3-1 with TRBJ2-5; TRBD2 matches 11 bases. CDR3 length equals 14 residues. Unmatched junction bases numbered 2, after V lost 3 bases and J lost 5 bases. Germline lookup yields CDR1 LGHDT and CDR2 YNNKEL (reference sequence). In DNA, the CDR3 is TGTGCCAGCAGCCAGGCTAGCGGGGGGGAGACCCAGTACTTC. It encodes CASSQASGGETQYF.

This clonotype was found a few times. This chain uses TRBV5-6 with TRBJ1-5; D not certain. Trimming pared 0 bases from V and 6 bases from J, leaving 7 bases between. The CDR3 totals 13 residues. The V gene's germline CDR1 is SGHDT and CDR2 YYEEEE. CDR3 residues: CASSLAGSQPQHF. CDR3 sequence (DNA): TGTGCCAGCAGCTTGGCAGGCAGTCAGCCCCAGCATTTT.

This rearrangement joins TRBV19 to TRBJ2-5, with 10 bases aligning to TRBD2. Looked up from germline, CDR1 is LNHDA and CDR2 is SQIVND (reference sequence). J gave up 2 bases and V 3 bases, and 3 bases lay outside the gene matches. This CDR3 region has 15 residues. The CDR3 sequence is CASSMGLARQETQYF. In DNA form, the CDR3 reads TGTGCCAGTAGTATGGGACTAGCGCGTCAAGAGACCCAGTACTTC.

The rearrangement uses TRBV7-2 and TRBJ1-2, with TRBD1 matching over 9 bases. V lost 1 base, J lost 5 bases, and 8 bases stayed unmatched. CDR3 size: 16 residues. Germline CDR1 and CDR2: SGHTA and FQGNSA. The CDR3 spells CASSLDRGQGWYGYTF. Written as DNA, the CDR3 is TGTGCCAGCAGCTTAGACAGAGGACAGGGGTGGTATGGCTACACCTTC.

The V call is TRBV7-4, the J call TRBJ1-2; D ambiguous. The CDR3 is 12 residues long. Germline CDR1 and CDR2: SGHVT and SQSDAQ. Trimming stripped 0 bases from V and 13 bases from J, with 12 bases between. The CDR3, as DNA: TGTGCCAGCAGCTTAGCTGGAGACTCTTGCACCTTC. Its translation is CASSLAGDSCTF.

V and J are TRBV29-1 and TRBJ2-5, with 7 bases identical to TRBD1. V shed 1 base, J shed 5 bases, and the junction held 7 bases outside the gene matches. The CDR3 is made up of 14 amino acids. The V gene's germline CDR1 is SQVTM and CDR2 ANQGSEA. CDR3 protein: CSVEVADRAETQYF. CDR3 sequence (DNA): TGCAGCGTTGAAGTCGCTGACAGGGCGGAGACCCAGTACTTC.

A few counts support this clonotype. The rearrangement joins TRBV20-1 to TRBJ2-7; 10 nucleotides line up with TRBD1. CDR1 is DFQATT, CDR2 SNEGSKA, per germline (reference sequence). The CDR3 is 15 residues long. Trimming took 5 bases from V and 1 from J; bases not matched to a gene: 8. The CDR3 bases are TGCAGTGCTTTACTCCGGGACAGGGGTTCCTACGAGCAGTACTTC. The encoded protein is CSALLRDRGSYEQYF.

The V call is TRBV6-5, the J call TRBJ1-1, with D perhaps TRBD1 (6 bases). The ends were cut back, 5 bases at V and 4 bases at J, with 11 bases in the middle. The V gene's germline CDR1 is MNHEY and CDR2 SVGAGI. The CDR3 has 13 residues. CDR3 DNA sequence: TGTGCCAGCAGTATACAGGGAGGCACTGAAGCTTTCTTT. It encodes CASSIQGGTEAFF.

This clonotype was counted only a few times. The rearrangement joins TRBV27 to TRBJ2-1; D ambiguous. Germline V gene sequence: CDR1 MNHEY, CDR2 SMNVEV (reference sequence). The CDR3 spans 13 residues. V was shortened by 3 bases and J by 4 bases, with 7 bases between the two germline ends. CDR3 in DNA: TGTGCCAGCAGTTTTGGGGTTTACAATGAGCAGTTCTTC. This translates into CASSFGVYNEQFF.

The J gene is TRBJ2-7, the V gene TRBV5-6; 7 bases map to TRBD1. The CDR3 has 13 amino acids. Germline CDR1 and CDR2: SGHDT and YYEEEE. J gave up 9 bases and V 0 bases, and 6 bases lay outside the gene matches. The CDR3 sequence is CASSLEGQRRQYF. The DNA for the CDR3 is TGTGCCAGCAGCTTGGAGGGACAGAGGAGGCAGTACTTC.

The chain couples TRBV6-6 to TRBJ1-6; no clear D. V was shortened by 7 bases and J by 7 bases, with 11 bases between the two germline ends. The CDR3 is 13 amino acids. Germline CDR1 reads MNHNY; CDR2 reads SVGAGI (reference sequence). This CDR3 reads CASNAWENSPLHF. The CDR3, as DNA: TGTGCCAGCAACGCCTGGGAGAATTCACCCCTCCACTTT.

The CDR3 nucleotides are TGTGCCAGCAGCACGGGGACAGGGCCAAATCAGCCCCAGCATTTT. Translated: CASSTGTGPNQPQHF. J is TRBJ1-5 and V is TRBV5-6; 9 bases fit TRBD1. CDR1 is SGHDT and CDR2 is YYEEEE in the germline V gene. This CDR3 comprises 15 residues. With V trimmed by 4 bases and J by 4 bases, 6 bases remained unmatched.

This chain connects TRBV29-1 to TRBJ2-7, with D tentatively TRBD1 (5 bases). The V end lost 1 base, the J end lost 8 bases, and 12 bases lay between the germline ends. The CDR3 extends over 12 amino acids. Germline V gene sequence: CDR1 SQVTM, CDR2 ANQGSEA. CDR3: CSVEALGQQQYF. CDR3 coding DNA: TGCAGCGTTGAAGCCCTGGGGCAGCAGCAGTACTTC.

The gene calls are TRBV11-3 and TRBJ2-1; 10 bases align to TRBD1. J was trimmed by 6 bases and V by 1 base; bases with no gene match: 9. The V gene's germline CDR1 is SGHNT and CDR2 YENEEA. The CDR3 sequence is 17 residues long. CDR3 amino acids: CASSLGSWDRGSNEQFF. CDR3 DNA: TGTGCCAGCAGCTTAGGGTCCTGGGACAGGGGATCCAATGAGCAGTTCTTC.

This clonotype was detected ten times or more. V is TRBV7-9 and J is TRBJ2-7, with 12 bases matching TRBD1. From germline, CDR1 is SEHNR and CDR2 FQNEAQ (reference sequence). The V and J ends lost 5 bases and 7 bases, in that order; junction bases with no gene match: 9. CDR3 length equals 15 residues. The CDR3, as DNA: TGTGCCAGCAGCATCCGGGACAGGGGGCGGTGGGAGCAGTACTTC. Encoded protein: CASSIRDRGRWEQYF.